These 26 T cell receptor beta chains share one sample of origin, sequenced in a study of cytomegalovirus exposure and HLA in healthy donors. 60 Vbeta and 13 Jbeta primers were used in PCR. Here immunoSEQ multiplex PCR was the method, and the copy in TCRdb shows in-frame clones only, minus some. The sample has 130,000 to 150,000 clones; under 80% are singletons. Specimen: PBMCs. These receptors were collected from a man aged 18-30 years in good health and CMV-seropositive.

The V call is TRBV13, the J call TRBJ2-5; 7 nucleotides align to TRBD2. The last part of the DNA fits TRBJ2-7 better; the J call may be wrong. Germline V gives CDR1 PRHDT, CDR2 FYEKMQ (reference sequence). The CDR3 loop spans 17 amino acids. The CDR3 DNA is TGTGCCAGCAGCTCCCGTTGGGGGGAGGGAAAGACCTACGAGCAGTACTTC. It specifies CASSSRWGEGKTYEQYF.

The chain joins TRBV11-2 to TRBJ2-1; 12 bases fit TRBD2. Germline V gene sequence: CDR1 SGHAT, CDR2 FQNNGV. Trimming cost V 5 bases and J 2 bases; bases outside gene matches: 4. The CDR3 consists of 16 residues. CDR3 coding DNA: TGTGCCAGCAGCCAACCTAGCGGGGGGGCCTACAATGAGCAGTTCTTC. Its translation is CASSQPSGGAYNEQFF.

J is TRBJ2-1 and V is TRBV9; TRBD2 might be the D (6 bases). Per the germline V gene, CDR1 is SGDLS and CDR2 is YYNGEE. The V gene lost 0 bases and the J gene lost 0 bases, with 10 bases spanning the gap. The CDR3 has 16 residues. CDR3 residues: CASSVVSTSSYNEQFF. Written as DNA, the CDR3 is TGTGCCAGCAGCGTAGTTTCGACTAGCTCCTACAATGAGCAGTTCTTC.

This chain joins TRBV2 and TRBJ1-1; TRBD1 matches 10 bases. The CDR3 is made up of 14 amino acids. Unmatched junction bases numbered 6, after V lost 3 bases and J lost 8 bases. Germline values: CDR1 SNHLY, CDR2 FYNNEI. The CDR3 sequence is CASSDETGGLEAFF. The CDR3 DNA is TGTGCCAGCAGTGACGAGACAGGGGGCTTGGAAGCTTTCTTT.

The chain's CDR3 is CASSLVQGGRSYNSPLHF. Here the CDR3 DNA reads TGTGCCAGCAGCTTGGTCCAGGGTGGCAGGTCCTATAATTCACCCCTCCACTTT. This chain links TRBV7-8 with TRBJ1-6; tentative D call: TRBD1 (5 bases). Germline V gene data show CDR1 as SGHVS and CDR2 as FQNEAQ. The CDR3 runs 18 residues. V gave up 3 bases and J gave up 1 base, with 16 bases separating them.

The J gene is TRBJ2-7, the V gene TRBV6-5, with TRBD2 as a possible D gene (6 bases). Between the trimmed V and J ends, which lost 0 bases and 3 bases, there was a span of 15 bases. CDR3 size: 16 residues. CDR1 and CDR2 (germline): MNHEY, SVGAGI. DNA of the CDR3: TGTGCCAGCAGTTACTCGGACTACCCCCTTCACTACGAGCAGTACTTC. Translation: CASSYSDYPLHYEQYF.

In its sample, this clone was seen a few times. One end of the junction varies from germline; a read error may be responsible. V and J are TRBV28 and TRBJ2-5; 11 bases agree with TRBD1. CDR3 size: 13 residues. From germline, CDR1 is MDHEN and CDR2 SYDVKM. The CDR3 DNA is TGTGCCAGCAGTCCCCCGGGACAGGGGGTCGGGCACTTC. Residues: CASSPPGQGVGHF.

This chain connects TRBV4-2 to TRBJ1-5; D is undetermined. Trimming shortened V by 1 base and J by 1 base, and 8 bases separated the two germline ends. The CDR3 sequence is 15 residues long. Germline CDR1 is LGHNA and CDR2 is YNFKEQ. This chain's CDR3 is CASSQAGGSNQPQHF. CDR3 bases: TGTGCCAGCAGCCAAGCGGGAGGGAGCAATCAGCCCCAGCATTTT.

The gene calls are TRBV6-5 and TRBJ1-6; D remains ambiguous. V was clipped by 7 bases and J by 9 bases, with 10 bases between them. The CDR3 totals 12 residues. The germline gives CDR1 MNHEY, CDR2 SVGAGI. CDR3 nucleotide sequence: TGTGCCAGCACCGAACGGGGTTCACCCCTCCACTTT. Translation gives CASTERGSPLHF.

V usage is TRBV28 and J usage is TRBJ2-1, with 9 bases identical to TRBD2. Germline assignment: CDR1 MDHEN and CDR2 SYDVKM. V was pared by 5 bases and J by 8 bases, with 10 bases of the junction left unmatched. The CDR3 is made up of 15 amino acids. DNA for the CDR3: TGTGCCAGCAGTATGGGCGGTAGCGGGAGCTATGAGCAGTTCTTC. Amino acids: CASSMGGSGSYEQFF.

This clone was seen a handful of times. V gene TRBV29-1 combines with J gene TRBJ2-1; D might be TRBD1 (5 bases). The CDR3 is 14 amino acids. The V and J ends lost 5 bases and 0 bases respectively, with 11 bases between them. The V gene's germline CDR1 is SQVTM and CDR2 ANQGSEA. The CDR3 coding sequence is TGCAGCGTTTCTGACAGCCGCTCCTACAATGAGCAGTTCTTC. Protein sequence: CSVSDSRSYNEQFF.

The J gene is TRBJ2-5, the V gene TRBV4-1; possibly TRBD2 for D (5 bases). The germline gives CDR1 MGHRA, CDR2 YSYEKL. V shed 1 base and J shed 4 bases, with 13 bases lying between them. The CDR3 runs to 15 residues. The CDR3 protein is CASSQAAAGGETQYF. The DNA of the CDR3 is TGCGCCAGCAGCCAAGCGGCGGCAGGAGGAGAGACCCAGTACTTC.

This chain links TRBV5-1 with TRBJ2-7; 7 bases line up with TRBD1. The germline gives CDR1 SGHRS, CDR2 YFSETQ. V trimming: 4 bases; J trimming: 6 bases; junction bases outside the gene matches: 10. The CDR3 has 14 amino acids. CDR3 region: CASSQTTGSSEQYF. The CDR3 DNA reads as TGCGCCAGCAGCCAGACGACAGGGTCGTCCGAGCAGTACTTC. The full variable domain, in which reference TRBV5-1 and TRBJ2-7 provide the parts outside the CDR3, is KAGVTQTPRYLIKTRGQQVTLSCSPISGHRSVSWYQQTPGQGLQFLFEYFSETQRNKGNFPGRFSGRQFSNSRSEMNVSTLELGDSALYLCASSQTTGSSEQYFGPGTRLTVT.

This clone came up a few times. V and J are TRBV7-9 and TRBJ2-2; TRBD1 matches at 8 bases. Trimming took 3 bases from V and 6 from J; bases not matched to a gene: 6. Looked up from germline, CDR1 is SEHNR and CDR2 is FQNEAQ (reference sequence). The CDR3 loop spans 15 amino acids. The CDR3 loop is CASSLSRGRSGELFF. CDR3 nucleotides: TGTGCCAGCAGCTTGAGCAGGGGGCGTTCCGGGGAGCTGTTTTTT.

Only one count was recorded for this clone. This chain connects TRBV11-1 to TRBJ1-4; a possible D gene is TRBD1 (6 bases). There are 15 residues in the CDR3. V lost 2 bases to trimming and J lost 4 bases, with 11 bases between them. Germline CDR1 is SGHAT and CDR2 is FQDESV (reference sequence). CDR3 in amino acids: CASSLSGALNEKLFF. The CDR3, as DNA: TGTGCCAGCAGCTTATCAGGGGCCCTTAATGAAAAACTGTTTTTT.

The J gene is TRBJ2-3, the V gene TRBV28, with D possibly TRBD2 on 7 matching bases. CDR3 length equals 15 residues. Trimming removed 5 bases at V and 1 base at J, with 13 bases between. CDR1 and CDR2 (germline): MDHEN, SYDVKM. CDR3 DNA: TGTGCCAGCAGTCCGGGGGGCGAAGGCACAGATACGCAGTATTTT. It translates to CASSPGGEGTDTQYF.

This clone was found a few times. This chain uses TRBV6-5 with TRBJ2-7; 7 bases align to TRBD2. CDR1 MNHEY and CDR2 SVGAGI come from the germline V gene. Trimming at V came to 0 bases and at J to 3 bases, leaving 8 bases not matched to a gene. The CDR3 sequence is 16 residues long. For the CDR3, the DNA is TGTGCCAGCAGTTACTCACTCGTTGGCGGGAGCTACGAGCAGTACTTC. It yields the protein CASSYSLVGGSYEQYF.

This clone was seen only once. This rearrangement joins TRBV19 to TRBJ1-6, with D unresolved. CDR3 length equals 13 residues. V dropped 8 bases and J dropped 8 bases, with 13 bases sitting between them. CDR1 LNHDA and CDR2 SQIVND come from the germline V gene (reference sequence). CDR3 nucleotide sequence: TGTGCCAGTGAGGCCCAGGAGGATTCACCCCTCCACTTT. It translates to CASEAQEDSPLHF.

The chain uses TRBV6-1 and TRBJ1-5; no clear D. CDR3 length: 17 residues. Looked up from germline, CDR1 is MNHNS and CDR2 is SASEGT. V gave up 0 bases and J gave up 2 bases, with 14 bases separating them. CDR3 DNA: TGTGCCAGCAGTGAAGCGGGTTGGGTCGGAGGCAATCAGCCCCAGCATTTT. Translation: CASSEAGWVGGNQPQHF.

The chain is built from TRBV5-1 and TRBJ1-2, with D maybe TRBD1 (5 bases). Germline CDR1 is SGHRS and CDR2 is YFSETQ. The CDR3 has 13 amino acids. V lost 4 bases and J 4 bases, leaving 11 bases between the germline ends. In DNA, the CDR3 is TGCGCCAGCAGCAGGGGTCTTGGCTATGGCTACACCTTC. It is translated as CASSRGLGYGYTF.

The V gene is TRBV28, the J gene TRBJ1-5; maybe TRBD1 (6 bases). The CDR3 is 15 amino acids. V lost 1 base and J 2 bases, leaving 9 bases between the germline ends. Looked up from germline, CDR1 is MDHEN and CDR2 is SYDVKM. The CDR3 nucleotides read TGTGCCAGCAGTTTATCGGGGGGCGGCAATCAGCCCCAGCATTTT. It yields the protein CASSLSGGGNQPQHF.

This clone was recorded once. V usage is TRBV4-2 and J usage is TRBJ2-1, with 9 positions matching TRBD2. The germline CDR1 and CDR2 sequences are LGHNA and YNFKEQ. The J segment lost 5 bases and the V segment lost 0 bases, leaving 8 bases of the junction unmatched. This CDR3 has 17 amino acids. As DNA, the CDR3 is TGTGCCAGCAGCCAAGAAGGCTACGCGGGGGGGAACAATGAGCAGTTCTTC. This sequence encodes CASSQEGYAGGNNEQFF.

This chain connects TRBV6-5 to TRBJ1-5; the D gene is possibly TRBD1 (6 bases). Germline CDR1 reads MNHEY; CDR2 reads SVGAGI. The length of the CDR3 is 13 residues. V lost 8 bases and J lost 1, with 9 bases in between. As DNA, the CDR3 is TGTGCCAGCGGGGACACCAGCAATCAGCCCCAGCATTTT. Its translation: CASGDTSNQPQHF.

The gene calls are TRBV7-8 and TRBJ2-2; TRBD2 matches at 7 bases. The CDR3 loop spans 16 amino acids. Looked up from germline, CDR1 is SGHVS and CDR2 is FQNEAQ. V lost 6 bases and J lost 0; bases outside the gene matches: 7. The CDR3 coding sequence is TGTGCCAGCAGGCCCGTGCGGGGGACGAACACCGGGGAGCTGTTTTTT. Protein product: CASRPVRGTNTGELFF.

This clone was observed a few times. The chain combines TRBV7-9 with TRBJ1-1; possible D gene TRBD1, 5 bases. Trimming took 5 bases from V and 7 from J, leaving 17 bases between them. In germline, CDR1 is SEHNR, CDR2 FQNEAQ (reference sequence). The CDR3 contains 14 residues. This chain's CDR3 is CASSPSGTVGEAFF. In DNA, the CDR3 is TGTGCCAGCAGCCCTAGTGGGACTGTAGGTGAAGCTTTCTTT.

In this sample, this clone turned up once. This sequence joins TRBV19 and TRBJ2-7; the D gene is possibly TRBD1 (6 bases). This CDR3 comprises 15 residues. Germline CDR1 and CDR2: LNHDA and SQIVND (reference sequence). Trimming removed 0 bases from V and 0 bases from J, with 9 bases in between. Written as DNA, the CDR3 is TGTGCCAGTAGTATAGATCCGACAGGCTCCTACGAGCAGTACTTC. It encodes CASSIDPTGSYEQYF.